Below, 22 T cell receptor beta chains from the same sample are listed, as sequenced in a study of T-cell reconstitution after alpha-beta-depleted transplantation in children. It was with unique molecular identifiers that the TCRbeta library was prepared. TCRdb re-derived calls from the PCR reads in MiXCR, one entry per CDR3 protein. This sample carries about 220,000 distinct CDR3 sequences, about a sixth of them seen once, and the ten largest clones take approximately 40%. The sequences come from PBMCs, mostly from graft donor cells, collected 360 days after TCRalphabeta/CD19-depleted stem cell transplant. The receptors stem from a male patient between 2 and 9 years old who had a stem cell transplant for acute lymphoblastic leukemia, so the T cells may come from the graft donor.

This clonotype was counted between two and nine times. The V call is TRBV5-8, the J call TRBJ2-7; 7 nucleotides match TRBD2. Trimming cost V 4 bases and J 6 bases; bases outside gene matches: 13. Germline V gives CDR1 SGHTS, CDR2 YDEGEE. The CDR3 loop spans 15 amino acids. In nucleotides, the CDR3 is TGTGCCAGCAGCCGAGGGGACTACCTTCTGGGCGAGCAGTACTTC. It encodes CASSRGDYLLGEQYF.

This rearrangement joins TRBV4-3 to TRBJ1-1; 9 bases agree with TRBD1. J lost 1 base, V lost 0 bases, and 6 bases had no gene match. CDR3 length equals 17 residues. Germline assignment: CDR1 LGHNA and CDR2 YSLEER. The CDR3, as DNA: TGCGCCAGCAGCCAAGATTTAAGGACAGGGGAGAACACTGAAGCTTTCTTT. Encoded protein: CASSQDLRTGENTEAFF.

This clonotype was counted only a few times. The CDR3 protein is CASSPTGGTHLKETQYF. In DNA, the CDR3 is TGTGCCAGCTCACCCACCGGCGGGACACACCTAAAGGAGACCCAGTACTTC. The chain combines TRBV18 with TRBJ2-5; D is tentatively TRBD1 or TRBD2 (6 bases each). The germline CDR1 and CDR2 sequences are KGHSH and LQKENI. The CDR3 contains 17 residues. V lost 3 bases to trimming and J lost 5 bases, with 22 bases between them. The full variable domain, rest sourced from reference TRBV18 and TRBJ2-5, is NAGVMQNPRHLVRRRGQEARLRCSPMKGHSHVYWYRQLPEEGLKFMVYLQKENIIDESGMPKERFSAEFPKEGPSILRIQQVVRGDSAAYFCASSPTGGTHLKETQYFGPGTRLLVL.

V usage is TRBV7-2 and J usage is TRBJ1-3; D unresolved. Germline CDR1 SGHTA, CDR2 FQGNSA. The CDR3 sequence is 14 residues long. The V end was cut by 2 bases, the J end by 4 bases, with 9 bases between. This CDR3 reads CASSLWYDGNTIYF. In DNA, the CDR3 is TGTGCCAGCAGCTTATGGTATGACGGAAACACCATATATTTT.

This clonotype occurred many times. The chain has TRBV6-5 and TRBJ2-5; D is ambiguous. Germline loops: CDR1 MNHEY, CDR2 SVGAGI. The CDR3 covers 17 residues. Between the trimmed V and J ends, which lost 3 bases and 1 base, there was a span of 18 bases. The CDR3 sequence is CASSYVLGEAFQETQYF. CDR3 in DNA: TGTGCCAGCAGTTATGTCTTAGGCGAGGCTTTCCAAGAGACCCAGTACTTC.

V is TRBV4-3 and J is TRBJ2-3; D is unresolved. This CDR3 has 15 amino acids. Trimming took off 1 base at V and 2 bases at J, with 10 bases between the two ends. Germline CDR1 is LGHNA and CDR2 is YSLEER. As DNA, the CDR3 is TGCGCCAGCAGCCAAGGTTTGGGTTTCACAGATACGCAGTATTTT. The encoded protein is CASSQGLGFTDTQYF.

This clonotype appeared a few times. Written as DNA, the CDR3 is TGTGCCAGCAGCCGTCGACAGGATCTTCAAGCTTTCTTT. It is translated as CASSRRQDLQAFF. The rearrangement links TRBV13 to TRBJ1-1; D is perhaps TRBD1 (6 bases). The germline gives CDR1 PRHDT, CDR2 FYEKMQ (reference sequence). The CDR3 loop spans 13 amino acids. V lost 5 bases, J lost 9 bases, and 16 bases lay in between.

This chain joins TRBV6-1 and TRBJ2-5; 8 positions match TRBD1. J gave up 2 bases and V 7 bases, and 15 bases lay outside the gene matches. CDR1 MNHNS and CDR2 SASEGT come from the germline V gene. This CDR3 has 17 amino acids. Here the CDR3 reads CASTTLGSRQGQETQYF. In nucleotides, the CDR3 is TGTGCCAGCACCACCCTCGGGAGTAGACAGGGGCAAGAGACCCAGTACTTC.

This chain joins TRBV7-2 and TRBJ2-3, with 16 positions matching TRBD2. Germline V gives CDR1 SGHTA, CDR2 FQGNSA. V dropped 0 bases and J dropped 1; count of bases not matched to a gene: 4. The length of the CDR3 is 19 residues. The CDR3 coding sequence is TGTGCCAGCAGCTTAGCGCTAGGGACTAGCGGGGGGGGCACAGATACGCAGTATTTT. This gives the protein CASSLALGTSGGGTDTQYF.

This clonotype occurred once. This chain joins TRBV3-1 and TRBJ2-5, with a tentative D call TRBD2 (6 bases). With 0 bases removed from V and 9 bases from J, the gap between germline ends came to 17 bases. Germline CDR1 is LGHDT and CDR2 is YNNKEL (reference sequence). This CDR3 has 15 amino acids. The CDR3: CASSQDGGTLEAQYF. In DNA, the CDR3 is TGTGCCAGCAGCCAAGATGGGGGGACCCTCGAGGCCCAGTACTTC.

The chain recombines TRBV20-1 with TRBJ2-3; D ambiguous. V dropped 1 base and J dropped 1 base, with 9 bases sitting between them. Germline CDR1 and CDR2: DFQATT and SNEGSKA (reference sequence). The CDR3 length is 14 residues. DNA of the CDR3: TGCAGTGCTAGAGGGAGTTGGGGCACAGATACGCAGTATTTT. This encodes CSARGSWGTDTQYF.

This clonotype was counted ten times or more. This sequence joins TRBV27 and TRBJ2-1; possible D gene TRBD2, 5 bases. Germline CDR1 and CDR2: MNHEY and SMNVEV (reference sequence). V was cut by 3 bases and J by 9 bases, with 12 bases left in between. The CDR3 has 13 amino acids. The CDR3 loop reads CASSLFGKGEQFF. In nucleotides, the CDR3 is TGTGCCAGCAGTTTGTTCGGGAAGGGTGAGCAGTTCTTC.

The chain links TRBV15 to TRBJ2-1; possibly TRBD1 or TRBD2 for D (6 bases each). Germline-derived CDR1 and CDR2 are LNHNV and YYDKDF (reference sequence). The ends were cut back, 8 bases at V and 4 bases at J, with 27 bases in the middle. The CDR3 consists of 18 residues. CDR3 sequence: CATLGGRTDSNFYNEQFF. CDR3 nucleotide sequence: TGTGCCACCCTGGGAGGCCGGACAGACTCAAATTTTTACAATGAGCAGTTCTTC.

The V and J genes are TRBV20-1 and TRBJ2-3; D not certain. The length of the CDR3 is 15 residues. Germline-derived CDR1 and CDR2 are DFQATT and SNEGSKA (reference sequence). Deletions cut 0 bases from V and 4 bases from J, with 14 bases between. The CDR3 nucleotides read TGCAGTGCTAGAGATCAGGCTAGTTTGGCAGATACGCAGTATTTT. Translation: CSARDQASLADTQYF.

The rearrangement uses TRBV7-2 and TRBJ2-1; D is possibly TRBD2 (6 bases). The V and J ends lost 5 bases and 0 bases respectively, with 14 bases between them. Germline CDR1 and CDR2: SGHTA and FQGNSA. CDR3 length: 16 residues. Written as DNA, the CDR3 is TGTGCCAGCAGCCCCATCGGACTAACCTCCTACAATGAGCAGTTCTTC. It specifies CASSPIGLTSYNEQFF.

The chain combines TRBV12-3 or TRBV12-4 with TRBJ2-5, with D possibly TRBD2 on 6 matching bases. This CDR3 comprises 15 residues. The V end was cut by 5 bases, the J end by 2 bases, with 15 bases between. CDR3 sequence: CASSLSVAEQETQYF. CDR3 sequence (DNA): TGTGCCAGCAGTCTAAGCGTAGCGGAACAAGAGACCCAGTACTTC.

The chain couples TRBV5-1 to TRBJ2-3; D not resolved. V was trimmed by 6 bases and J by 1 base, leaving 3 bases between them. The CDR3 runs 11 residues. The germline gives CDR1 SGHRS, CDR2 YFSETQ. The CDR3 protein is CASTGTDTQYF. The CDR3 nucleotides are TGCGCCAGCACCGGCACAGATACGCAGTATTTT.

The genes are TRBV4-3 and TRBJ1-3; a weak D match, TRBD1 (5 bases). Germline V CDR1 and CDR2: LGHNA, YSLEER. The V gene lost 4 bases and the J gene lost 2 bases, with 12 bases spanning the gap. The CDR3 runs 15 residues. CDR3 amino acids: CASSPKQGAGNTIYF. CDR3 DNA: TGCGCCAGCAGCCCCAAGCAAGGGGCTGGAAACACCATATATTTT.

This clonotype was found a few times. This chain uses TRBV9 with TRBJ2-6; no firm D call. This CDR3 spans 15 amino acids. The germline V gene has CDR1 SGDLS and CDR2 YYNGEE. Between the trimmed V and J ends, which lost 6 bases and 0 bases, there was a span of 10 bases. The CDR3 here is CASTPGGSGANVLTF. The CDR3 DNA follows: TGTGCCAGCACCCCGGGTGGCTCTGGGGCCAACGTCCTGACTTTC.

The chain couples TRBV10-3 to TRBJ1-4; 8 bases are shared with TRBD1. Unmatched junction bases numbered 9, after V lost 4 bases and J lost 8 bases. Per the germline V gene, CDR1 is ENHRY and CDR2 is SYGVKD. The CDR3 is 15 residues long. The CDR3 spells CAISAGGQEEEKLFF. The CDR3 nucleotides read TGTGCCATCAGTGCCGGGGGACAGGAGGAGGAAAAACTGTTTTTT.

This clonotype was detected a few times. CDR3 sequence (DNA): TGTGCCAGCAGCCATAGTTATAGCAATCAGCCCCAGCATTTT. Its translation is CASSHSYSNQPQHF. The chain is built from TRBV3-1 and TRBJ1-5; D remains unclear. The V and J ends lost 3 bases and 0 bases respectively, with 6 bases between them. The germline CDR1 and CDR2 sequences are LGHDT and YNNKEL (reference sequence). This CDR3 comprises 14 residues.

This clonotype was seen at least ten times. V and J are TRBV18 and TRBJ1-1; 9 positions match TRBD1. The CDR3 is 16 residues long. Looked up from germline, CDR1 is KGHSH and CDR2 is LQKENI. J lost 1 base, V lost 0 bases, and 3 bases had no gene match. The DNA for the CDR3 is TGTGCCAGCTCACCACCCCAGACAGGGGGGAACACTGAAGCTTTCTTT. Translated: CASSPPQTGGNTEAFF.